This T cell receptor beta chain was observed in a study of PD-1 blockade in classical Hodgkin lymphoma. Turning to the study itself: Patients were treated with nivolumab at 3 mg/kg, and this was given intravenously every 2 weeks. General observations from the study: Reasons behind the repertoire differences stay unclear, perhaps disease activity or earlier therapy. Complete responders matched newly diagnosed patients in baseline diversity. When set against healthy donors, newly diagnosed patients were reported to show lower baseline TCR diversity.

The table came from immunoSEQ multiplex PCR; TCRdb's copy has only in-frame clones and leaves some out. Seen here are some 60,000 clones, around 87% observed once, and the top ten hold 15%. Trimming cost V 4 bases and J 6 bases; bases outside gene matches: 17. Germline V CDR1 and CDR2: LGHNA, YNFKEQ. The CDR3 spans 19 residues. After autologous stem cell transplantation all patients relapsed, and prior brentuximab vedotin exposure differed between cohorts. A note on this clone: Its antigen is unidentified.

This clonotype was sampled from a human donor with classical Hodgkin lymphoma. Sequencing was performed on peripheral blood mononuclear cells (PBMCs), taken at baseline. The chain links TRBV4-2 to TRBJ2-3; 12 bases line up with TRBD2. The CDR3 reads CASSRQRASSGGATDTQYF. The CDR3 bases are TGTGCCAGCAGCCGACAACGGGCCTCTAGCGGGGGGGCAACCGATACGCAGTATTTT.